The sequence of this T cell receptor (beta chain) was determined in a study of technical replicates of blood from several donors. Sequencing used immunoSEQ multiplex PCR; TCRdb keeps in-frame clones, though not all of them. The sample contains 74,000 or so clones, about 92% of which appear only once. CDR1 is LNHDA, CDR2 SQIVND, per germline (reference sequence). The CDR3 runs to 15 residues. Trimming took 5 bases from V and 5 from J; bases not matched to a gene: 11. The chain joins TRBV19 to TRBJ2-7, with TRBD1 identical over 8 bases. What was sequenced was T cells isolated from PBMCs. The sequence was obtained from a human donor in good health. The DNA for the CDR3 is TGTGCCAGTAGTTCAGGACAGGGCATTAGGAACGAGCAGTACTTC. It yields the protein CASSSGQGIRNEQYF.